This entry concerns a single TCR beta chain. Germline values: CDR1 SGDLS, CDR2 YYNGEE. CDR3 length: 14 amino acids. The germline V and J ends were trimmed by 0 bases and 4 bases, with 10 bases remaining between them. This entry is derived from a study of T cell changes during pregnancy in multiple sclerosis. Measured with immunoSEQ multiplex PCR; TCRdb has only the in-frame clones, and not every one. The profile shows about 60,000 clones, roughly 92% of them singletons. The J gene is TRBJ1-2, the V gene TRBV9; TRBD1 might be the D (6 bases). This clonotype was obtained from a female donor with multiple sclerosis, enrolled in a pregnancy study. The sample was peripheral blood, taken in the first trimester of pregnancy. CDR3 protein: CASSVEGQSYGYTF. The CDR3 coding sequence is TGTGCCAGCAGCGTAGAAGGACAGAGCTATGGCTACACCTTC.